This T cell receptor beta chain was profiled in a study of vaccination effects on CD4 cells after COVID-19. Turning to the study itself: Relative to the second dose, post-vaccine samples were obtained a median of 72 days later.

Generated by immunoSEQ multiplex PCR, the TCRdb table keeps only in-frame clones and is missing some. Of some 74,000 clones in the sample, approximately 81% are singletons; the top ten hold 1.2%. Study outcomes and limitations: Whether induced by infection or by vaccine, clones showed marked clonal contraction late after vaccination.

Within the ViraFEST assay, antigen-specific CD4+ T cells underwent expansion with viral peptide pools prior to sequencing. Culture lasted around eleven days before CD4+ T cell isolation. Every participant took two doses of the BNT162b2 or mRNA-1273 vaccine. The authors replaced half the medium with IL-2 medium on days 3 and 7. The length of the CDR3 is 16 residues. CDR1 is LGHDT and CDR2 is YNNKEL in the germline V gene (reference sequence). The V end lost 4 bases, the J end lost 5 bases, and 19 bases lay between the germline ends. About this clone: What it recognizes is unknown.

This sequence was found in a human donor who received a COVID-19 vaccine. The chain has TRBV3-1 (or the pseudogene TRBV3-2) and TRBJ2-3; possible D gene TRBD1, 6 bases. The sample here was CD4+ T cells from PBMCs cultured with HCoV-229E spike peptides, taken after COVID-19 vaccination. DNA for the CDR3: TGTGCCAGCAGCCTTGGGGGCCTCGGTCTTATAGATACGCAGTATTTT. It translates to CASSLGGLGLIDTQYF.